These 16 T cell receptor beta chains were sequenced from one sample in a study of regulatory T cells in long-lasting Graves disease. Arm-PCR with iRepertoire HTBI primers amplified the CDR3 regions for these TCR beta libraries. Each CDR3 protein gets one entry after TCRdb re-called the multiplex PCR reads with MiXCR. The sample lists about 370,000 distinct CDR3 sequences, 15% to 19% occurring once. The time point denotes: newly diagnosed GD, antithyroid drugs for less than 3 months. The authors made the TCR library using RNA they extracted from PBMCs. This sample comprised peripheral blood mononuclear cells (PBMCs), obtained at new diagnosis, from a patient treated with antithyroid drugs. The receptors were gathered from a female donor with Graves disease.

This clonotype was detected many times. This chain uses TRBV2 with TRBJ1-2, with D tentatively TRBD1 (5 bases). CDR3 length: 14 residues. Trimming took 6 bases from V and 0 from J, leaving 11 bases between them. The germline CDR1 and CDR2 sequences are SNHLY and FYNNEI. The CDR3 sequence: CASSPDTSNYGYTF. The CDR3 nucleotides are TGTGCCAGCAGCCCGGACACCTCTAACTATGGCTACACCTTC.

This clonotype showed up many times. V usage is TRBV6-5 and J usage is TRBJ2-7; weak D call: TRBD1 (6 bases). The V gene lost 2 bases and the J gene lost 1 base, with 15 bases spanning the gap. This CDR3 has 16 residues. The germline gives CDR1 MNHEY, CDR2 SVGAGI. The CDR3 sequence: CASSYDGQTGSYEQYF. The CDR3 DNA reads TGTGCCAGCAGTTACGACGGACAGACGGGGTCCTACGAGCAGTACTTC.

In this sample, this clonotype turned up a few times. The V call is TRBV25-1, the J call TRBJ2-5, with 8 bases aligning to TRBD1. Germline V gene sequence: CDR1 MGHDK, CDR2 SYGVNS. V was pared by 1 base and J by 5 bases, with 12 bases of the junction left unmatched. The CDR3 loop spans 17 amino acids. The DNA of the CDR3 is TGTGCCAGCAGTGAATGGGGACAGGACTTTAGAGGGGAGACCCAGTACTTC. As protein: CASSEWGQDFRGETQYF.

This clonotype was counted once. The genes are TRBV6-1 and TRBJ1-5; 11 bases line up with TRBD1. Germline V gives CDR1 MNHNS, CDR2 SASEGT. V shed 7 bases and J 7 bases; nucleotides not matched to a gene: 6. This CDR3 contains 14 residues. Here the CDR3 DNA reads TGTGCCAGCATCGGACAGGGGGCACGGCAGCCCCAGCATTTT. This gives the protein CASIGQGARQPQHF.

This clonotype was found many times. The CDR3 loop is CASSYKTSTDTQYF. The CDR3 nucleotides read TGTGCCAGCAGCTACAAGACCAGCACAGATACGCAGTATTTT. The chain uses TRBV7-3 and TRBJ2-3, with no clear D. Germline CDR1 and CDR2: SGHTA and FQGTGA. Trimming removed 4 bases at V and 0 bases at J, with 8 bases between. The CDR3 loop spans 14 amino acids.

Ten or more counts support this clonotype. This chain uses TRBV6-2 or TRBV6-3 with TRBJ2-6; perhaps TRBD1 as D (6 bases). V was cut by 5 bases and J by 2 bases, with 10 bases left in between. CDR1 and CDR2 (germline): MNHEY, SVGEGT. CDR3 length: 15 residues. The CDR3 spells CASSAGVTGANVLTF. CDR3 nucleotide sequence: TGTGCCAGCAGTGCAGGGGTGACTGGGGCCAACGTCCTGACTTTC.

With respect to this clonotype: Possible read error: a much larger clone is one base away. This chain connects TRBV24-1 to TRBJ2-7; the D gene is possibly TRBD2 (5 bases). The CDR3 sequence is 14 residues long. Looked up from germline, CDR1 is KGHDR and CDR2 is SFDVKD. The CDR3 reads CATSGWESSHEQYF. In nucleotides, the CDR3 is TGTGCCACCAGTGGTTGGGAGAGCTCCCACGAGCAGTACTTC.

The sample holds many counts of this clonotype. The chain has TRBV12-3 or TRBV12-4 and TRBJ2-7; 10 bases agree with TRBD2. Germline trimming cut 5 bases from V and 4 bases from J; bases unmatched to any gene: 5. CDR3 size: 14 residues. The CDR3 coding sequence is TGTGCCAGCAGTCCTTCTAGCGGGAGTTACGAGCAGTACTTC. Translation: CASSPSSGSYEQYF.

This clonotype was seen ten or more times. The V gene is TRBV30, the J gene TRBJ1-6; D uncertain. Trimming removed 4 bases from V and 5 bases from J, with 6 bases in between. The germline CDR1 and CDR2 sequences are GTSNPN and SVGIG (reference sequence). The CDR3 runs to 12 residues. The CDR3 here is CAWKQNNSPLHF. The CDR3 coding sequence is TGTGCCTGGAAACAGAATAATTCACCCCTCCACTTT. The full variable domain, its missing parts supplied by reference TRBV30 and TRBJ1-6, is SQTIHQWPATLVQPVGSPLSLECTVEGTSNPNLYWYRQAAGRGLQLLFYSVGIGQISSEVPQNLSASRPQDRQFILSSKKLLLSDSGFYLCAWKQNNSPLHFGNGTRLTVT.

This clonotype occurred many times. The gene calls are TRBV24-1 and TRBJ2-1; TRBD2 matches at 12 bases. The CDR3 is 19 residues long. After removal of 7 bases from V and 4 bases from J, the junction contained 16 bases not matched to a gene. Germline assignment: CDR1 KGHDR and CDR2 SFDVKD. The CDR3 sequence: CATRWEQTKGLAGYNEQFF. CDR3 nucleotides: TGTGCCACCAGATGGGAACAAACCAAGGGACTAGCGGGTTACAATGAGCAGTTCTTC.

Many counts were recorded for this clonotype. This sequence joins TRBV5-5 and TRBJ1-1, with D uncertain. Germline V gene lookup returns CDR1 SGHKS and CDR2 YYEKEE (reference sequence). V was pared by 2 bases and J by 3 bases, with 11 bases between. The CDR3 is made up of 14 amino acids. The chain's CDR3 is CASSLEAEDTEAFF. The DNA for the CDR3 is TGTGCCAGCAGCTTAGAGGCAGAGGACACTGAAGCTTTCTTT. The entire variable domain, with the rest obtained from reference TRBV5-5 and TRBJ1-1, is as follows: DAGVTQSPTHLIKTRGQQVTLRCSPISGHKSVSWYQQVLGQGPQFIFQYYEKEERGRGNFPDRFSARQFPNYSSELNVNALLLGDSALYLCASSLEAEDTEAFFGQGTRLTVV.

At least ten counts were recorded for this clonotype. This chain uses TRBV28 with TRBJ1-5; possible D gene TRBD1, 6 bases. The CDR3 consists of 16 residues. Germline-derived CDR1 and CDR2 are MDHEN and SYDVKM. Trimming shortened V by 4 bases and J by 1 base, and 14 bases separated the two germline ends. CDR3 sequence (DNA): TGTGCCAGCAGTTCAGGGGCAGGGCTGAGCAATCAGCCCCAGCATTTT. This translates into CASSSGAGLSNQPQHF.

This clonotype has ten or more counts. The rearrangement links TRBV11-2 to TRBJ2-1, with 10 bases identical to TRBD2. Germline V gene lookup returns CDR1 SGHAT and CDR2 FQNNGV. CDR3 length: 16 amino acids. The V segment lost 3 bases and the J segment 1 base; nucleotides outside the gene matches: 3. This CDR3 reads CASSFGLAVSYNEQFF. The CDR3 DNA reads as TGTGCCAGCAGCTTTGGACTAGCGGTATCCTACAATGAGCAGTTCTTC.

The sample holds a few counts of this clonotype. CDR3 bases: TGTGCCAGCAGTGACCCCGGGGAGTGGGGGAGATACGAGCAGTACTTC. It is translated as CASSDPGEWGRYEQYF. The gene calls are TRBV2 and TRBJ2-7; possibly TRBD1 or TRBD2 for D (5 bases each). The CDR3 spans 16 residues. Germline CDR1 SNHLY, CDR2 FYNNEI. Trimming left V 3 bases short and J 4 bases short, with 19 bases between.

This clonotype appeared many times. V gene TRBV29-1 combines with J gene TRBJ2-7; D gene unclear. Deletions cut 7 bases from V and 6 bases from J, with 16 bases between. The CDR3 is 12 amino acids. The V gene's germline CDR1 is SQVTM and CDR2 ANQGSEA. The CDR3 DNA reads TGCAGCGGAGGTCTACGTATGGGCGAGCAGTACTTC. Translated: CSGGLRMGEQYF.

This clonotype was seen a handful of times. CDR3 residues: CATSGDSNYEQYF. The CDR3, as DNA: TGTGCCACCAGCGGGGACTCGAATTACGAGCAGTACTTC. The chain couples TRBV15 to TRBJ2-7, with TRBD2 as a possible D gene (6 bases). V shed 5 bases and J shed 4 bases, with 12 bases lying between them. CDR3 size: 13 residues. Germline loops: CDR1 LNHNV, CDR2 YYDKDF (reference sequence).